This passage covers 31 T cell receptor beta chains from one sample sequenced in a study of breast tumors, draining lymph nodes, adjacent tissues. TCRdb re-analysed the multiplex PCR reads in MiXCR, keeping a single row per CDR3 protein. Of about 270,000 distinct CDR3 sequences in the sample, roughly 31% are singletons; the top ten hold roughly 1.2%. Breast cancer patients provided tissue from their axillary draining lymph nodes. The source material was axillary lymph node tissue. The receptors stem from a female donor with breast cancer. Some clones in this sample may be carry-over from other donors' samples.

V and J are TRBV9 and TRBJ2-3, with TRBD2 identical over 11 bases. This CDR3 contains 17 residues. Trimming took 4 bases from V and 6 from J; bases not matched to a gene: 13. Germline V gene sequence: CDR1 SGDLS, CDR2 YYNGEE. CDR3 in amino acids: CASSLGDLAGGWDTQYF. DNA for the CDR3: TGTGCCAGCAGCCTAGGGGACCTAGCGGGAGGTTGGGATACGCAGTATTTT.

The table lists this clonotype with a few counts. Being one base from a much bigger clone, this may be a read error. This chain links TRBV4-1 with TRBJ1-6; possibly TRBD1 for D (5 bases). This CDR3 has 20 amino acids. The germline gives CDR1 MGHRA, CDR2 YSYEKL. The V and J ends lost 6 bases and 7 bases respectively, with 31 bases between them. DNA of the CDR3: TGCGCCAGCAGGATATGCAGGGTTGGGACCTCATTGAGGAAGAATTCACCCCTCCACTTT. This sequence encodes CASRICRVGTSLRKNSPLHF.

Comments on this clonotype: One end of the junction is discordant with germline, which a read error may explain. The CDR3 sequence: CSARQLRETPYF. CDR3 nucleotide sequence: TGCAGTGCTAGACAGCTCCGAGAGACCCCGTACTTC. The V and J genes are TRBV20-1 and TRBJ2-5, with D unclear. This CDR3 is built from 12 residues. Germline CDR1 reads DFQATT; CDR2 reads SNEGSKA (reference sequence).

A word on this clonotype: A read error may explain this, as a much larger clone is one base away. The chain carries TRBV5-6 and TRBJ2-3, with D hard to call. The CDR3 extends over 18 amino acids. In germline, CDR1 is SGHDT, CDR2 YYEEEE. The CDR3 protein is CAGSLWVGITPFTDTQYF. DNA of the CDR3: TGTGCCGGCAGCTTGTGGGTTGGGATCACACCCTTCACAGATACGCAGTATTTT.

As concerns this clonotype: One junction end disagrees with the germline gene, perhaps due to a read error. This sequence joins TRBV29-1 and TRBJ1-4, with 8 positions matching TRBD1. The CDR3 totals 13 residues. CDR1 and CDR2 (germline): SQVTM, ANQGSEA. In nucleotides, the CDR3 is TGCAGCGTCACGGGACAGGAGAACGGAAAACTGTTCTTT. It is translated as CSVTGQENGKLFF.

As regards this clonotype: Since a much larger clone is just one base distant, this may be a read error. The rearrangement uses TRBV12-5 and TRBJ2-2; D not certain. The CDR3 is 13 amino acids. The V gene's germline CDR1 is LGHNT and CDR2 FRNRAP. The V and J ends lost 0 bases and 4 bases respectively, with 3 bases between them. In nucleotides, the CDR3 is TGTGCTAGTGGTTTGGTACCCACCGGGGAGCTGTTTTTT. Translation: CASGLVPTGELFF. Together with reference TRBV12-5 and TRBJ2-2, the CDR3 gives the full variable domain: DARVTQTPRHKVTEMGQEVTMRCQPILGHNTVFWYRQTMMQGLELLAYFRNRAPLDDSGMPKDRFSAEMPDATLATLKIQPSEPRDSAVYFCASGLVPTGELFFGEGSRLTVL.

Many counts were recorded for this clonotype. This chain joins TRBV2 and TRBJ2-3; TRBD2 aligns across 9 bases. CDR3 length: 13 amino acids. With 9 bases clipped from V and 1 base from J, the junction kept 2 bases outside the gene matches. CDR1 is SNHLY, CDR2 FYNNEI, per germline. For the CDR3, the DNA is TGTGCCAGGCGGGAGGGCGGCACAGATACGCAGTATTTT. It specifies CARREGGTDTQYF.

This clonotype was counted ten times or more. The rearrangement uses TRBV6-5 and TRBJ1-3; D is unresolved. The CDR3 has 14 amino acids. V lost 6 bases and J 0 bases, leaving 9 bases between the germline ends. Germline CDR1 is MNHEY and CDR2 is SVGAGI. CDR3 nucleotide sequence: TGTGCCAGCAGCGAGAGCTACTCTGGAAACACCATATATTTT. Its protein is CASSESYSGNTIYF.

There are many counts of this clonotype. This chain uses TRBV11-2 with TRBJ1-4; D may be TRBD1 (6 bases). V lost 2 bases, J lost 9 bases, and 13 bases lay in between. The CDR3 loop spans 14 amino acids. Germline V gives CDR1 SGHAT, CDR2 FQNNGV. CDR3 DNA sequence: TGTGCCAGCAGCTTATTGATGGACAGTAAAAAACTGTTTTTT. It codes for CASSLLMDSKKLFF. The variable domain in full, with the rest retrieved from reference TRBV11-2 and TRBJ1-4, is EAGVAQSPRYKIIEKRQSVAFWCNPISGHATLYWYQQILGQGPKLLIQFQNNGVVDDSQLPKDRFSAERLKGVDSTLKIQPAKLEDSAVYLCASSLLMDSKKLFFGSGTQLSVL.

On this clonotype itself: A read error may be the cause here, since a much bigger clone is one base away. This chain joins TRBV11-2 and TRBJ2-7; 7 bases match TRBD2. There are 16 residues in the CDR3. Germline CDR1 SGHAT, CDR2 FQNNGV. Trimming cost V 4 bases and J 3 bases; bases outside gene matches: 12. The CDR3 loop is CASSSPGTTGGYEQYF. CDR3 DNA: TGTGCCAGCAGCTCCCCAGGGACTACCGGGGGCTACGAGCAGTACTTC. The whole variable domain, filled in from reference TRBV11-2 and TRBJ2-7, reads EAGVAQSPRYKIIEKRQSVAFWCNPISGHATLYWYQQILGQGPKLLIQFQNNGVVDDSQLPKDRFSAERLKGVDSTLKIQPAKLEDSAVYLCASSSPGTTGGYEQYFGPGTRLTVT.

The chain joins TRBV7-9 to TRBJ2-5; D is uncertain. Germline lookup yields CDR1 SEHNR and CDR2 FQNEAQ (reference sequence). Trimming shortened V by 5 bases and J by 5 bases, and 15 bases separated the two germline ends. The CDR3 runs 14 residues. The CDR3 nucleotides are TGTGCCAGCAGCGCTAACATCGCTCCGGAGACCCAGTACTTC. Protein: CASSANIAPETQYF.

This clonotype was recorded at least ten times. The genes are TRBV5-6 and TRBJ2-1, with a weak D call TRBD2 (5 bases). The germline gives CDR1 SGHDT, CDR2 YYEEEE. The length of the CDR3 is 14 residues. Trimming took 0 bases from V and 5 from J, leaving 9 bases between them. CDR3 in amino acids: CASSLGGIDNEQFF. The CDR3 DNA reads TGTGCCAGCAGCTTGGGAGGGATTGACAATGAGCAGTTCTTC. Filled out from reference TRBV5-6 and TRBJ2-1, the complete variable domain reads DAGVTQSPTHLIKTRGQQVTLRCSPKSGHDTVSWYQQALGQGPQFIFQYYEEEERQRGNFPDRFSGHQFPNYSSELNVNALLLGDSALYLCASSLGGIDNEQFFGPGTRLTVL.

A word on this clonotype: A read error is possible here, since a much larger clone lies one base away. This chain uses TRBV20-1 with TRBJ2-3, with D perhaps TRBD1 (5 bases). CDR1 is DFQATT, CDR2 SNEGSKA, per germline (reference sequence). The CDR3 is made up of 14 amino acids. CDR3 loop: CSALGDVHTATQYF. The CDR3 DNA follows: TGCAGTGCGTTAGGGGATGTTCACACAGCTACGCAGTATTTT.

J is TRBJ2-1 and V is TRBV18, with 9 bases identical to TRBD1. Germline CDR1 KGHSH, CDR2 LQKENI. This CDR3 has 15 amino acids. V trimming: 6 bases; J trimming: 3 bases; junction bases outside the gene matches: 6. CDR3 in amino acids: CASSRTTGGYNEQFF. The CDR3 bases are TGTGCCAGCTCTCGTACGACAGGGGGCTACAATGAGCAGTTCTTC.

In this sample, this clonotype turned up many times. V usage is TRBV7-9 and J usage is TRBJ1-6; the D gene is possibly TRBD1 (5 bases). Per the germline V gene, CDR1 is SEHNR and CDR2 is FQNEAQ (reference sequence). Between the trimmed V and J ends, which lost 5 bases and 11 bases, there was a span of 10 bases. CDR3 length: 12 amino acids. DNA of the CDR3: TGTGCCAGCAGCAACGGGGCTACACCCCTCCACTTT. Protein sequence: CASSNGATPLHF.

This clonotype has a single count. One junction end does not reproduce the germline sequence, and a read error may be involved. V gene TRBV7-2 combines with J gene TRBJ1-6; unclear D gene. The germline V gene encodes CDR1 SGHTA and CDR2 FQGNSA. The CDR3 is 13 amino acids. In nucleotides, the CDR3 is TGTGCCAGCAACTTAAGGGCCAGTTCACCCCCCCACTTT. Residues: CASNLRASSPPHF.

This clonotype was counted many times. The rearrangement links TRBV2 to TRBJ1-3, with D maybe TRBD1 (5 bases). With 9 bases removed from V and 0 bases from J, the gap between germline ends came to 15 bases. Looked up from germline, CDR1 is SNHLY and CDR2 is FYNNEI. The CDR3 totals 15 residues. The CDR3 nucleotides read TGTGCCAGAGGTACTCGGGACCCCTCTGGAAACACCATATATTTT. Translating gives CARGTRDPSGNTIYF.

This clonotype was recorded at least ten times. J is TRBJ2-5 and V is TRBV6-6; 7 bases fit TRBD1. The CDR3 consists of 15 residues. V lost 7 bases, J lost 2 bases, and 10 bases stayed unmatched. Per the germline V gene, CDR1 is MNHNY and CDR2 is SVGAGI (reference sequence). The chain's CDR3 is CASNNDRALQETQYF. The CDR3 coding sequence is TGTGCCAGCAACAACGACAGGGCGCTGCAAGAGACCCAGTACTTC.

This clonotype was recorded many times. The rearrangement joins TRBV5-4 to TRBJ2-7; no clear D. Trimming shortened V by 4 bases and J by 1 base, and 9 bases separated the two germline ends. The germline V gene has CDR1 SGHNT and CDR2 YYREEE (reference sequence). The CDR3 is 13 residues long. The CDR3 is CASSPPTSYEQYF. DNA of the CDR3: TGTGCCAGCAGCCCACCCACTTCCTACGAGCAGTACTTC.

This clonotype came up a few times. This may stem from a read error, because a much larger clone lies one nucleotide away. CDR3 protein: CNARGKDTQYF. The CDR3 bases are TGCAATGCCCGGGGAAAAGATACGCAGTATTTT. The chain has TRBV20-1 and TRBJ2-3, with D maybe TRBD2 (5 bases). The germline V gene has CDR1 DFQATT and CDR2 SNEGSKA (reference sequence). The CDR3 has 11 amino acids.

The CDR3 region has the DNA TGTGCCAGCAGTTTATCGTTCGGGACTAGCGGGAGTTACAATGAGCAGTTCTTC. Its protein product is CASSLSFGTSGSYNEQFF. The rearrangement uses TRBV27 and TRBJ2-1; 14 bases map to TRBD2. CDR1 MNHEY and CDR2 SMNVEV come from the germline V gene (reference sequence). Germline trimming cut 0 bases from V and 4 bases from J; bases unmatched to any gene: 5. The CDR3 has 18 amino acids.

This clonotype occurred many times. V gene TRBV7-6 combines with J gene TRBJ1-3; D ambiguous. CDR3 size: 16 residues. Trimming left V 1 base short and J 1 base short, with 11 bases between. Per the germline V gene, CDR1 is SGHVS and CDR2 is FNYEAQ. For the CDR3, the DNA is TGTGCCAGCAGCTTAGGAGGGATGGGATCTGGAAACACCATATATTTT. It translates to CASSLGGMGSGNTIYF.

The chain links TRBV7-8 to TRBJ1-1; TRBD1 aligns across 7 bases. The CDR3 sequence is 14 residues long. V lost 11 bases to trimming and J lost 3 bases; unmatched junction nucleotides: 12. Per germline, CDR1 SGHVS and CDR2 FQNEAQ. The CDR3 is CALRQGWEDTEAFF. In nucleotides, the CDR3 is TGTGCCTTACGACAGGGTTGGGAGGACACTGAAGCTTTCTTT.

There are many counts of this clonotype. This chain connects TRBV9 to TRBJ2-3; weak D call: TRBD1 (6 bases). The V end lost 4 bases, the J end lost 0 bases, and 9 bases lay between the germline ends. The CDR3 spans 14 residues. Germline V gene lookup returns CDR1 SGDLS and CDR2 YYNGEE. In nucleotides, the CDR3 is TGTGCCAGCAGCTCAGGGGCTAGCACAGATACGCAGTATTTT. This encodes CASSSGASTDTQYF. Full variable domain (missing parts from reference TRBV9 and TRBJ2-3): DSGVTQTPKHLITATGQRVTLRCSPRSGDLSVYWYQQSLDQGLQFLIQYYNGEERAKGNILERFSAQQFPDLHSELNLSSLELGDSALYFCASSSGASTDTQYFGPGTRLTVL.

In DNA, the CDR3 is TGTGCCAGTAGCACAAATACAGGGAGTCCCTATAATTCACCCCTCCACTTT. It translates to CASSTNTGSPYNSPLHF. V usage is TRBV19 and J usage is TRBJ1-6; D perhaps matches TRBD1 (6 bases). CDR1 and CDR2 from the germline V gene are LNHDA and SQIVND (reference sequence). Trimming took off 6 bases at V and 2 bases at J, with 17 bases between the two ends. This CDR3 comprises 17 residues.

Note on this clonotype: A read error may produce the germline difference seen at one junction end. This sequence joins TRBV20-1 and TRBJ2-6; D is possibly TRBD1 (5 bases). The CDR3 is made up of 14 amino acids. CDR1 and CDR2 from the germline V gene are DFQATT and SNEGSKA (reference sequence). CDR3 residues: CSAVRASGATVLTF. As DNA, the CDR3 is TGCAGTGCCGTAAGGGCCTCTGGGGCCACCGTCCTGACTTTC.

The rearrangement joins TRBV27 to TRBJ2-2; 13 bases map to TRBD2. Germline V gives CDR1 MNHEY, CDR2 SMNVEV (reference sequence). The CDR3 extends over 16 amino acids. The trim removed 5 bases at V and 7 bases at J, leaving 7 bases unmatched. The CDR3 is CASSPKLAGGVGELFF. CDR3 bases: TGTGCCAGCAGTCCAAAACTAGCGGGAGGGGTCGGGGAGCTGTTTTTT.

This clonotype was counted at least ten times. The J gene is TRBJ2-7, the V gene TRBV30; D is ambiguous. The germline V gene has CDR1 GTSNPN and CDR2 SVGIG (reference sequence). The CDR3 runs to 11 residues. The CDR3 bases are TGTGCTGAGCAGCGAGCCTACGAGCAGTACTTC. It translates to CAEQRAYEQYF.

In its sample, this clonotype was seen many times. The V gene is TRBV4-2, the J gene TRBJ1-4; no definite D call. The CDR3 is 15 residues long. Trimming left V 0 bases short and J 3 bases short, with 8 bases between. Germline CDR1 LGHNA, CDR2 YNFKEQ. The CDR3: CASSQDWAANEKLFF. CDR3 bases: TGTGCCAGCAGCCAAGACTGGGCGGCTAATGAAAAACTGTTTTTT.

As concerns this clonotype: The junction shows a germline mismatch at one end, possibly a read error. The chain combines TRBV2 with TRBJ1-1; tentative D call: TRBD1 (6 bases). The germline gives CDR1 SNHLY, CDR2 FYNNEI. The CDR3 has 14 residues. The CDR3 nucleotides read TGTACCAGCGAGGACAGTCCTTTGAACACTGAAGCTTTCTTT. Protein product: CTSEDSPLNTEAFF.

This clonotype was found many times. This rearrangement joins TRBV3-1 to TRBJ1-6; TRBD1 matches at 10 bases. Unmatched junction bases numbered 5, after V lost 5 bases and J lost 10 bases. The germline V gene has CDR1 LGHDT and CDR2 YNNKEL (reference sequence). The CDR3 spans 14 residues. The CDR3 reads CASSYDRGPSPLHF. The CDR3 DNA reads TGTGCCAGCAGCTATGACAGGGGGCCGTCACCCCTCCACTTT.